This T cell receptor (beta chain) was documented in a study of control samples from healthy donors and cancer patients. In germline, CDR1 is MNHEY, CDR2 SVGAGI. This CDR3 region has 14 residues. V was clipped by 7 bases and J by 2 bases, with 11 bases between them. The data were produced by immunoSEQ multiplex PCR, yet TCRdb's version contains in-frame clones alone and is incomplete. The sample comprises 150,000 to 200,000 clones, roughly 90% of which are singletons, and 12% rests with the top ten. The V and J genes are TRBV6-5 and TRBJ2-2; possibly TRBD2 for D (6 bases). The origin of this receptor is a man aged 30 to 39 in good health. The sample consisted of blood. The CDR3 DNA reads as TGTGCCAGCACCCGGGAGATTAACACCGGGGAGCTGTTTTTT. Its protein product is CASTREINTGELFF.